This T cell receptor (beta chain) was captured by sequencing in a study of blood T cells in healthy people across ages. CDR3 length: 15 amino acids. CDR1 is ENHRY and CDR2 is SYGVKD in the germline V gene. The ends lost 0 bases at V and 3 bases at J; junction bases unmatched: 5. The second PCR ran about 6 to 12 cycles with a sample-barcoded 5' primer and J-beta primers. MiXCR, run by TCRdb on the 5' RACE reads, gives a single entry per CDR3 protein. The sample has over a million distinct CDR3 sequences, around 25% seen once. A few counts support this clonotype. The same data also went into a second study, on T cells of mothers and their children.

Sequenced input: blood. This chain joins TRBV10-3 and TRBJ2-7; TRBD1 matches 7 bases. The receptor's source is a girl aged 2 to 10 in good health. The CDR3 DNA reads as TGTGCCATCAGTGAGTCCGACAGGGCCCACTACGAGCAGTACTTC. As protein: CAISESDRAHYEQYF.